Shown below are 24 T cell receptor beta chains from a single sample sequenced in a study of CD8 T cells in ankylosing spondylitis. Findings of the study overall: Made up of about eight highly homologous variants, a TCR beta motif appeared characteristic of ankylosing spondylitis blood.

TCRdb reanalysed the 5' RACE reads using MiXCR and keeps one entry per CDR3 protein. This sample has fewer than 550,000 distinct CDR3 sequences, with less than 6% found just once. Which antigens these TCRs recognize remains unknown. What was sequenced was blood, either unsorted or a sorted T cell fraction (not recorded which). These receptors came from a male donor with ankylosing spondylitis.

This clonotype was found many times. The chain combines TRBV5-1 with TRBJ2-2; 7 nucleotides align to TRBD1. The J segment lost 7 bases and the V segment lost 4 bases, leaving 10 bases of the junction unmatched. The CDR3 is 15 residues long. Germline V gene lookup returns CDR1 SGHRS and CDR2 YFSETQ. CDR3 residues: CASSTGTADGGELFF. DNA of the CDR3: TGCGCCAGCAGCACAGGGACAGCGGACGGCGGGGAGCTGTTTTTT.

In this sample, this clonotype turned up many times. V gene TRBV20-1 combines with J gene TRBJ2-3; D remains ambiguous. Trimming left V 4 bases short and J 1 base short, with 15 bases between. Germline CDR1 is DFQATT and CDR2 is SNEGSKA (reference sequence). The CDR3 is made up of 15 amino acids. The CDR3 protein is CSATENRRGTDTQYF. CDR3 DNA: TGCAGTGCTACCGAAAACAGACGGGGCACAGATACGCAGTATTTT.

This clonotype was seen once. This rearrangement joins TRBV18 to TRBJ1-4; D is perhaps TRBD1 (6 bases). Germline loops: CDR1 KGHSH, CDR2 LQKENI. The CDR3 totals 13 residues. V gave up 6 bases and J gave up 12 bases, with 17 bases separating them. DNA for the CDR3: TGTGCCAGCTCCCCTAGGACAGATTCAGAACTGTTTTTT. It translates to CASSPRTDSELFF.

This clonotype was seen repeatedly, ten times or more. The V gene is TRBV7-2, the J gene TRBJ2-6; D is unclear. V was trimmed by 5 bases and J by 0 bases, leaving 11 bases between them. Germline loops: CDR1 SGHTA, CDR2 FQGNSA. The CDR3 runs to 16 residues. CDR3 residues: CASSQRGSSGANVLTF. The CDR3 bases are TGTGCCAGCAGCCAAAGAGGAAGCTCTGGGGCCAACGTCCTGACTTTC.

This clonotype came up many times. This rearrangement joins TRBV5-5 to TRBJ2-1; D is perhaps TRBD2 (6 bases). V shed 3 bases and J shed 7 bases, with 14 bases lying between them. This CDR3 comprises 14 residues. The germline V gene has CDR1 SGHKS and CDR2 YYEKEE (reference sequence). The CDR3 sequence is CASSWRGQENEQFF. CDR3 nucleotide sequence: TGTGCCAGCAGCTGGCGGGGTCAGGAGAATGAGCAGTTCTTC.

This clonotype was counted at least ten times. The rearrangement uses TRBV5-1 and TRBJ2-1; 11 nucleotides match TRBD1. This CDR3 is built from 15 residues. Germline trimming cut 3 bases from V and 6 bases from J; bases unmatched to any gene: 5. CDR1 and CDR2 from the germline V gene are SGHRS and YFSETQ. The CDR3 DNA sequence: TGCGCCAGCAGCTCCACCGGGACAGGGGGCAATGAGCAGTTCTTC. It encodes CASSSTGTGGNEQFF.

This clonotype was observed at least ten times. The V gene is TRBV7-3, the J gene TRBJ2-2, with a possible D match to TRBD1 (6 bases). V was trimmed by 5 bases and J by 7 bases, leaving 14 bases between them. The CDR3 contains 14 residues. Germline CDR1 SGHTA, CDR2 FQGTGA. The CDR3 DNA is TGTGCCAGCAGCGAGGGGGTCTTCGGCGGGGAGCTGTTTTTT. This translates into CASSEGVFGGELFF.

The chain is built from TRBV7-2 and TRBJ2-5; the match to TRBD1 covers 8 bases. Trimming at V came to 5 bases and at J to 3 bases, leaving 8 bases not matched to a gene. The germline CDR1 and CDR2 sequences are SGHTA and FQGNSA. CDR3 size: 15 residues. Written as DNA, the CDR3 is TGTGCCAGCAGCGGACAGGGAAGGCTGGAAGAGACCCAGTACTTC. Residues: CASSGQGRLEETQYF.

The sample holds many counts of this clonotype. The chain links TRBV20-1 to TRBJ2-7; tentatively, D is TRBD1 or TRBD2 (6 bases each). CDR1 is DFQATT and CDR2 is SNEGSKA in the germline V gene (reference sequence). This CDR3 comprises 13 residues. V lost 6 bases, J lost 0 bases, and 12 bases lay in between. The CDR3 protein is CSAGGGSSYEQYF. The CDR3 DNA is TGCAGTGCCGGGGGCGGTAGCTCCTACGAGCAGTACTTC.

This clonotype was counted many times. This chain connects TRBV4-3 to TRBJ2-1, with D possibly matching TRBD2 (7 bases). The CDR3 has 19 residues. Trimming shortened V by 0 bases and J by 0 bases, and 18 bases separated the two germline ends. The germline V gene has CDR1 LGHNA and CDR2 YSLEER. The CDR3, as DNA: TGCGCCAGCAGCCAAGAACCTCCTGGCGGGGGCCGCTCCTACAATGAGCAGTTCTTC. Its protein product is CASSQEPPGGGRSYNEQFF.

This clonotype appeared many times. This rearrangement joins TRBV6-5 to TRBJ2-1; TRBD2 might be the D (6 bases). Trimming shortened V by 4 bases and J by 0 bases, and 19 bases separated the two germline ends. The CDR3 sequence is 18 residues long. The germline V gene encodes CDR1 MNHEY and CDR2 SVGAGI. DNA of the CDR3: TGTGCCAGCAGTTTCCTCCCCGGGACTTCCATCTCCTACAATGAGCAGTTCTTC. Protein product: CASSFLPGTSISYNEQFF.

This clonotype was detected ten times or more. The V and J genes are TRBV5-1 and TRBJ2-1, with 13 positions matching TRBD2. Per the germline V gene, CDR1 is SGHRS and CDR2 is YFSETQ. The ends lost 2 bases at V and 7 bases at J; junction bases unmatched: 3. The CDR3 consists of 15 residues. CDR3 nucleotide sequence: TGCGCCAGCAGCTTTGGGACTAGCGGGGTTAATGAGCAGTTCTTC. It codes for CASSFGTSGVNEQFF.

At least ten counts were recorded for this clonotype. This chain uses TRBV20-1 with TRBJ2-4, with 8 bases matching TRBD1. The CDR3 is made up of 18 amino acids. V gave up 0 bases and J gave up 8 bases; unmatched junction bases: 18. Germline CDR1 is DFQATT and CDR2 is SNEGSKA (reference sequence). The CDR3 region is CSARDLYETGGTTDIQYF. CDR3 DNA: TGCAGTGCTAGAGATTTGTATGAAACAGGGGGAACTACGGACATTCAGTACTTC.

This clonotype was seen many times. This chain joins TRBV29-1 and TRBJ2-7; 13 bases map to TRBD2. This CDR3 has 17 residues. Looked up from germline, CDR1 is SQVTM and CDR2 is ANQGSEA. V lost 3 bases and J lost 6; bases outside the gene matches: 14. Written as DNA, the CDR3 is TGCAGCGTTGAGGAATCCGGGACTAGCGGGATTAGGGGCGAGCAGTACTTC. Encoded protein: CSVEESGTSGIRGEQYF.

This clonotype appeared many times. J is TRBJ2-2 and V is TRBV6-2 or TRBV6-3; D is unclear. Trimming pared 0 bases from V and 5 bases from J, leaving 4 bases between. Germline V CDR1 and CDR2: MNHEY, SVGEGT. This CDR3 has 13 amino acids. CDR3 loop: CASSYSTTGELFF. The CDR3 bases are TGTGCCAGCAGTTACTCGACGACCGGGGAGCTGTTTTTT.

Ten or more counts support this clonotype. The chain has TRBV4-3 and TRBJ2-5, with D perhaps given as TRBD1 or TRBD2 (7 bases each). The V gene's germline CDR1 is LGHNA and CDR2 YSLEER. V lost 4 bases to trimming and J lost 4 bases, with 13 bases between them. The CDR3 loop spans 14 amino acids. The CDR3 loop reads CASSLRGGGETQYF. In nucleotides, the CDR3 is TGCGCCAGCAGCCTCAGGGGGGGCGGAGAGACCCAGTACTTC.

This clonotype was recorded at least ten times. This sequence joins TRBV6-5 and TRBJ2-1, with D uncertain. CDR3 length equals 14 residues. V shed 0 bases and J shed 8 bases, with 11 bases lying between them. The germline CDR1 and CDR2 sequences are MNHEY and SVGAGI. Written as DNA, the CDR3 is TGTGCCAGCAGTTACTCGACGGCGTCCTATGAGCAGTTCTTC. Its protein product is CASSYSTASYEQFF.

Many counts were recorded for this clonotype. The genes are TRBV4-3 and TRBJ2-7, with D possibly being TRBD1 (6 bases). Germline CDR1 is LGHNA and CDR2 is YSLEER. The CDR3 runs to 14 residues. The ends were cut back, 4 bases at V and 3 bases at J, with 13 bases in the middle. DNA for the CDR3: TGCGCCAGCAGCCGATCCAGGGGTGACTACGAGCAGTACTTC. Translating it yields CASSRSRGDYEQYF.

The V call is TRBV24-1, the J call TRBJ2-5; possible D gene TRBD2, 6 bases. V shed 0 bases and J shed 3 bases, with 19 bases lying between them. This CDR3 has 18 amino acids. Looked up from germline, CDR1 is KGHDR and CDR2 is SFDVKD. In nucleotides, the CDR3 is TGTGCCACCAGTGATTTGCGTGGCGGAGGGAGTGGTGAAGAGACCCAGTACTTC. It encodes CATSDLRGGGSGEETQYF.

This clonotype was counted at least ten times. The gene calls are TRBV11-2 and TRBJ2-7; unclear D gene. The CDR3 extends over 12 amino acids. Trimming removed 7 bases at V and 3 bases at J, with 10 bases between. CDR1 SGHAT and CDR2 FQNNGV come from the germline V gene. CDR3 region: CASNYEVYEQYF. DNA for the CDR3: TGTGCCAGCAACTACGAGGTCTACGAGCAGTACTTC.

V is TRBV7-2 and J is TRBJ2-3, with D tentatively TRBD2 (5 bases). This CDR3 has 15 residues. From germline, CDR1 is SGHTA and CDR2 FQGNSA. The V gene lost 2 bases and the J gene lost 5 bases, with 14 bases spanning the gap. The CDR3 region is CASSLFPSLVDTQYF. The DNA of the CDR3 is TGTGCCAGCAGCTTATTTCCTAGCCTGGTAGATACGCAGTATTTT.

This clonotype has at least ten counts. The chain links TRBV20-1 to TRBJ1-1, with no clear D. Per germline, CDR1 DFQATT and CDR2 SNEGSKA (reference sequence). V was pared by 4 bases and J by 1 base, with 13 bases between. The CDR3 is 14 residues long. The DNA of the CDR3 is TGCAGTGCTACCCCCTCAGGCCCGAACACTGAAGCTTTCTTT. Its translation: CSATPSGPNTEAFF.

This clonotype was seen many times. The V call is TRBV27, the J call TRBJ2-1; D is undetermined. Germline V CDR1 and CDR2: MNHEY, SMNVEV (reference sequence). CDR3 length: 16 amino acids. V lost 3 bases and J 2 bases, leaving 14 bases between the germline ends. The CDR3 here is CASSLERNGPYNEQFF. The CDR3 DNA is TGTGCCAGCAGTTTGGAGCGAAACGGCCCCTACAATGAGCAGTTCTTC.

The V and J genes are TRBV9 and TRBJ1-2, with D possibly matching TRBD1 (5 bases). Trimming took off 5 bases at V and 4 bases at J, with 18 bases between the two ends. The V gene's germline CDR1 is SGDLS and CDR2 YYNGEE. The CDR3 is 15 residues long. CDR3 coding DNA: TGTGCCAGCAGACATCGGGACGGAGCTTTCTATGGCTACACCTTC. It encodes CASRHRDGAFYGYTF.